These 9 T cell receptor beta chains originate from one sample sequenced in a study of blood T cell repertoires in COVID-19. The data were produced by immunoSEQ multiplex PCR, yet TCRdb's version contains in-frame clones alone and is incomplete. The sample yields roughly 290,000 clones, around 90% seen once. The sample was PBMCs or T cells enriched from blood (not recorded which). These receptors all come from a woman between 18 and 30 years old with acute COVID-19.

V usage is TRBV6-4 and J usage is TRBJ2-6; D uncertain. There are 16 residues in the CDR3. V lost 2 bases and J lost 0, with 8 bases in between. Germline V lookup: CDR1 MRHNA, CDR2 SNTAGT. DNA for the CDR3: TGTGCCAGCAGTGACACAACAGCCTCTGGGGCCAACGTCCTGACTTTC. This gives the protein CASSDTTASGANVLTF.

The chain has TRBV10-3 and TRBJ2-1; 11 bases line up with TRBD2. The V gene end was trimmed by 2 bases and the J gene end by 6 bases; junction bases not matched to a gene: 12. The CDR3 contains 18 residues. Germline values: CDR1 ENHRY, CDR2 SYGVKD. The CDR3 region is CAISETTLTSGSGNEQFF. As DNA, the CDR3 is TGTGCCATCAGTGAGACCACTCTAACTAGCGGGAGTGGCAATGAGCAGTTCTTC.

This sequence joins TRBV18 and TRBJ2-3, with D possibly TRBD2 on 6 matching bases. This CDR3 is built from 16 residues. Per germline, CDR1 KGHSH and CDR2 LQKENI. Trimming took 0 bases from V and 2 from J, leaving 12 bases between them. CDR3 nucleotides: TGTGCCAGCTCACCACCCCTAGCGCGAAACACAGATACGCAGTATTTT. As protein: CASSPPLARNTDTQYF. The complete variable domain, with remaining parts taken from reference TRBV18 and TRBJ2-3, reads NAGVMQNPRHLVRRRGQEARLRCSPMKGHSHVYWYRQLPEEGLKFMVYLQKENIIDESGMPKERFSAEFPKEGPSILRIQQVVRGDSAAYFCASSPPLARNTDTQYFGPGTRLTVL.

CDR3: CASSLDRGRRGYTF. The DNA of the CDR3 is TGTGCCAGCAGCTTGGACAGGGGGCGGCGTGGCTACACCTTC. The gene calls are TRBV5-4 and TRBJ1-2; 9 bases are shared with TRBD1. Per germline, CDR1 SGHNT and CDR2 YYREEE (reference sequence). Unmatched junction bases numbered 4, after V lost 0 bases and J lost 7 bases. This CDR3 is 14 amino acids long.

This chain uses TRBV2 with TRBJ1-5; 11 bases map to TRBD1. Germline V gene sequence: CDR1 SNHLY, CDR2 FYNNEI. This CDR3 is built from 19 residues. The V gene end was trimmed by 6 bases and the J gene end by 6 bases; junction bases not matched to a gene: 19. CDR3 sequence: CASSLSTGTGGYLSQPQHF. The CDR3 coding sequence is TGTGCCAGCAGCCTAAGTACCGGGACAGGGGGTTACTTAAGTCAGCCCCAGCATTTT.

The genes are TRBV20-1 and TRBJ2-1; no reliable D call. Trimming removed 0 bases at V and 12 bases at J, with 6 bases between. This CDR3 contains 10 residues. Germline V gene lookup returns CDR1 DFQATT and CDR2 SNEGSKA (reference sequence). The CDR3 loop is CSAREYRQFF. The CDR3 DNA reads as TGCAGTGCTAGAGAGTACAGGCAGTTCTTC.

This clone was seen a single time. Here the CDR3 DNA reads TGTGCCTGGAGTGTACAAGGGACAGGGAGAACTAATGAAAAACTGTTTTTT. Translation gives CAWSVQGTGRTNEKLFF. V and J are TRBV30 and TRBJ1-4; 9 nucleotides match TRBD1. Germline-derived CDR1 and CDR2 are GTSNPN and SVGIG (reference sequence). This CDR3 spans 17 amino acids. The ends lost 0 bases at V and 1 base at J; junction bases unmatched: 6. The entire variable domain, with the rest obtained from reference TRBV30 and TRBJ1-4, is as follows: SQTIHQWPATLVQPVGSPLSLECTVEGTSNPNLYWYRQAAGRGLQLLFYSVGIGQISSEVPQNLSASRPQDRQFILSSKKLLLSDSGFYLCAWSVQGTGRTNEKLFFGSGTQLSVL.

V usage is TRBV18 and J usage is TRBJ1-4; TRBD1 is a possible D gene (5 bases). This CDR3 contains 13 residues. Germline values: CDR1 KGHSH, CDR2 LQKENI. V dropped 6 bases and J dropped 8 bases, with 13 bases sitting between them. The CDR3 reads CASSRGKEEKLFF. Here the CDR3 DNA reads TGTGCCAGCTCCCGGGGGAAGGAGGAAAAACTGTTTTTT.

The CDR3 protein is CGTSTGNYNEQFF. The CDR3 DNA is TGTGGAACGTCGACAGGGAACTACAATGAGCAGTTCTTC. The chain joins TRBV6-5 to TRBJ2-1; 7 nucleotides agree with TRBD1. The CDR3 totals 13 residues. The germline gives CDR1 MNHEY, CDR2 SVGAGI.